This paragraph covers one T cell receptor beta chain sequence. Under the authors' procedure: Quantification of nucleated cells was approximated via reference gene primer amplification. The assay was immunoSEQ multiplex PCR, and TCRdb's table has in-frame clones only and misses some. From that table come the V and J calls and clone size; the DNA was used to work out D and trimming. The sample lists some 120,000 clones; about 86% were seen once. This specimen belongs to a study of blood T cell repertoires in COVID-19. Study summary: Acute and convalescent COVID-19 specimens originated in the United States, Italy and Spain. Nucleic acid was either cDNA or gDNA, and it came from T cells, B-cell-depleted T cells, or PBMCs.

This clonotype originated in a woman aged 50 to 65 with acute or convalescent COVID-19. Material: peripheral blood.

The CDR3 region has the DNA TGTGCCAGCAGTTACCGAGAGGAGCAGTACTTC. Translation gives CASSYREEQYF. The chain links TRBV6-5 to TRBJ2-7; no firm D call. This CDR3 comprises 11 residues. Trimming left V 2 bases short and J 7 bases short, with 6 bases between. Germline CDR1 MNHEY, CDR2 SVGAGI.